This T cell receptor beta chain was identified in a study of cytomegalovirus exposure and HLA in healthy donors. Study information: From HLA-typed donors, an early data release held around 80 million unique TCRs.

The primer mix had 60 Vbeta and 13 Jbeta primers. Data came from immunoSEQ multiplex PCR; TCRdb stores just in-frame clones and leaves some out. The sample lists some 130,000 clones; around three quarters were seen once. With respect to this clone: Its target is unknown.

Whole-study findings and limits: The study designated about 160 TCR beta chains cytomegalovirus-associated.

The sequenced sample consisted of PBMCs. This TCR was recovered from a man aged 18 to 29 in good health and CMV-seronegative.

CDR3 loop: CASSAGASGREETQYF. CDR3 bases: TGTGCCAGCAGCGCGGGGGCTAGCGGGAGAGAGGAGACCCAGTACTTC. The V call is TRBV7-2, the J call TRBJ2-5; 10 positions match TRBD2. V shed 5 bases and J 5 bases; nucleotides not matched to a gene: 11. Germline assignment: CDR1 SGHTA and CDR2 FQGNSA. The length of the CDR3 is 16 residues.